This TCR beta chain originates from a study of tumor and adjacent non-tumor tissue in lung cancer (dated by TCRdb to 2016 to 2018). Regarding the complete study: Of the cohort, eleven to twelve patients had adenocarcinoma, 2 had squamous cell carcinoma and 1 had small cell lung cancer. For each patient, one tumor sample and one normal lung sample were taken, giving thirty paired specimens that underwent TCRbeta CDR3 sequencing. Using bulk TCRbeta repertoires from some 14 lung cancer patients, the study set lung tumor tissue side by side with matched distant non-tumor lung tissue. Ages among the 15 or so patients ranged from roughly 31 to 80 years, there were 10 men and 5 women, and disease was at TNM stage I to III. In total, sequencing yielded 125,075,908 productive TCRbeta reads, which works out to an average of roughly 4.2 million reads per sample.

CDR1 SGHAT and CDR2 FQNNGV were looked up in the germline V gene. Taken from cysteine to phenylalanine, the CDR3 has 13 residues. Just CDR3 DNA is preserved here, 39 bases in frame from base 1. The junction carries 17 bases between V and J, which are trimmed by 5 bases and 10 bases respectively. Only one count was recorded for this clonotype. What antigen it recognizes has not been identified. No per-base quality is available; no much larger clone lies one base away. Single-read evidence is weak. Libraries were built with multiplex PCR. Sequencing used an Illumina HiSeq 2500. TCRbeta libraries were constructed through three rounds of nested PCR with primers (Table S4) according to protocols modified from ARM-PCR. Before sequencing, PCR products of 200-500 bp were excised from the gel and purified with the QIAquick gel extraction kit. As for the authors' bioinformatics: Trimmomatic was used to clean the reads, FLASH merged the cleaned reads into complete CDR3 sequences, and MiTCR assigned the sequences to V(D)J germline segments. VDJtools was used to compute clonal diversity as the inverse Simpson's index. In-frame sequences without a premature stop codon were defined as productive reads. TCRdb reanalyzed the raw reads on its own, using fastp at Q25 for trimming and MiXCR for clone calling, and kept in-frame beta chains. Rows merge per CDR3 protein into single entries with the most common DNA and genes. These V and J calls derive from TCRdb rather than the authors' analysis. Present in this sample are more than 85,000 distinct CDR3 sequences, 75% of which were seen just once. The ten largest clones represent 35% to 40% of the sample.

Overall study outcomes, separate from this receptor: Tumor tissue showed significantly higher TCR diversity (inverse Simpson) than normal lung tissue, at around 450 vs 150 (P = 0.0075, Mann-Whitney U test). Neither the sequencing platform nor unique molecular identifiers are mentioned in the methods. In normal lung, the top 100 clones accounted for a significantly larger cumulative share of the repertoire than in tumor tissue. Younger patients had significantly higher TCR diversity, and higher tumor TCR diversity was associated with shorter overall and disease-free survival. Peripheral blood was not sequenced, so blood TCRbeta repertoires in these lung cancer patients were not examined. Only about 16 patients were included in the cohort, and the need for larger samples and more detailed clinical data was noted by the authors.

RNA was extracted from bulk unsorted tissue and checked for quality with a NanoDrop ND-1000 and an Agilent 2100. The donors were newly diagnosed lung cancer patients admitted for thoracic surgery in China from August to November 2014 who had not received prior chemotherapy. Anyone who had undergone radiotherapy or chemotherapy before, or who had another cancer at the same time, was left out of the study. Pieces of surgical tissue measuring 1-2 cm3 were kept in RNAlater solution and held at -80 degrees C until needed. The receptor comes from an older woman with non-small cell lung cancer. The sequencing input was lung tumor tissue. Recombination linked TRBV11-2 to TRBJ1-2; the D gene is possibly TRBD1, with 5 bases matching. Read as DNA, the sequence is TGTGCCAGCAGCAGGGAGGGGACGGGAGACTACACCTTC. It translates to CASSREGTGDYTF.